This is a list of T cell receptor beta chains from one sample in a study of cytomegalovirus exposure and HLA in healthy donors. Assay: immunoSEQ multiplex PCR; the TCRdb copy retains only in-frame clones and omits some. In the table there are 95,000 to 150,000 clones, approximately 78% of which are singletons. The sequencing input was PBMCs. These receptors all come from a woman aged 25 to 45 in good health and CMV-seropositive. CDR3s include the opening cysteine and the closing phenylalanine or tryptophan. The D gene is left open where the match is weak. Clone size is given for some rows only: seen once, a few or many times, or a class if the clone is expanded.

d_gene	v_gene	abundance	j_gene	CDR3aa	CDR3nt
TRBD1	TRBV6-1	.	TRBJ1-5	CASSQGQGIYQPQHF	TGTGCCAGCAGTCAGGGACAGGGGATTTATCAGCCCCAGCATTTT
.	TRBV27	.	TRBJ2-7	CASSHSTDRRQYF	TGTGCCAGCAGTCATTCAACTGACAGGCGGCAGTACTTC
TRBD1	TRBV9	.	TRBJ1-1	CASSVGMGTGRDTEAFF	TGTGCCAGCAGCGTAGGGATGGGGACAGGGAGGGACACTGAAGCTTTCTTT
.	TRBV5-1	few	TRBJ2-7	CASSFGQETYEQYF	TGCGCCAGCAGCTTCGGCCAGGAAACCTACGAGCAGTACTTC
.	TRBV7-2	.	TRBJ1-1	CASSLVYGGGTEAFF	TGTGCCAGCAGCTTAGTGTACGGGGGTGGCACTGAAGCTTTCTTT
.	TRBV19	.	TRBJ1-4	CASSIRDTATNEKLFF	TGTGCCAGTAGTATCCGGGACACGGCAACTAATGAAAAACTGTTTTTT
.	TRBV20-1	few	TRBJ1-1	CSARQVLGAFF	TGCAGTGCCCGACAGGTCCTCGGAGCTTTCTTT
.	TRBV7-9	.	TRBJ2-1	CASSLAQRSSYNEQFF	TGTGCCAGCAGCTTGGCTCAGAGGAGCTCCTACAATGAGCAGTTCTTC
.	TRBV9	.	TRBJ2-1	CASSPQLVRTEQFF	TGTGCCAGCAGCCCCCAACTAGTCCGGACTGAGCAGTTCTTC
.	TRBV15	.	TRBJ2-3	CATSVTLLDTQYF	TGTGCCACCAGCGTGACTCTCCTCGATACGCAGTATTTT
TRBD2	TRBV5-1	few	TRBJ2-7	CASSRSGTSGAYEQYF	TGCGCCAGCAGCCGATCCGGGACTAGCGGAGCCTACGAGCAGTACTTC
.	TRBV2	.	TRBJ1-4	CATKKTLNEKLFF	TGTGCCACCAAAAAGACTCTTAATGAAAAACTGTTTTTT
.	TRBV6-1	once	TRBJ1-5	CASSDTYSNQPQHF	TGTGCCAGCAGTGATACATATAGCAATCAGCCCCAGCATTTT
TRBD2	TRBV5-4	few	TRBJ2-3	CASSRQRGPSADTQYF	TGTGCCAGCAGCAGACAGCGGGGGCCCTCCGCAGATACGCAGTATTTT
.	TRBV6-1	few	TRBJ1-2	CASLLRGARNYGYTF	TGTGCCAGTCTGCTGCGGGGAGCCCGCAACTATGGCTACACCTTC
.	TRBV13	.	TRBJ2-7	CASSRLAYEQYF	TGTGCCAGCAGCCGACTAGCCTACGAGCAGTACTTC
.	TRBV9	many	TRBJ1-1	CASSQGQNTEAFF	TGTGCCAGCAGCCAGGGACAGAACACTGAAGCTTTCTTT
.	TRBV4-1	few	TRBJ2-3	CASSQDGQSTDTQYF	TGCGCCAGCAGCCAAGACGGACAGAGCACAGATACGCAGTATTTT
.	TRBV2	.	TRBJ2-7	CASSWGHDGRGDEQYF	TGTGCCAGCAGTTGGGGCCACGACGGCAGGGGTGACGAGCAGTACTTC
TRBD1	TRBV11-1	.	TRBJ2-1	CASSPGQVYNEQFF	TGTGCCAGCAGCCCGGGACAGGTGTACAATGAGCAGTTCTTC
.	TRBV2	.	TRBJ2-7	CASSEAGGAHEQYF	TGCGCCAGCAGTGAAGCTGGGGGGGCCCACGAGCAGTACTTC
.	TRBV30	.	TRBJ2-7	CAWSRQVVFYEQYF	TGTGCCTGGAGTAGACAGGTGGTGTTCTACGAGCAGTACTTC
.	TRBV6-5	.	TRBJ1-2	CASIMGAGRGYGYTF	TGTGCCAGCATCATGGGGGCGGGTCGTGGGTATGGCTACACCTTC
TRBD2	TRBV28	.	TRBJ2-1	CAAGGSYNEQFF	TGTGCCGCGGGGGGCTCCTACAATGAGCAGTTCTTC
.	TRBV28	.	TRBJ1-2	CASSPWEVRYGYTF	TGTGCCAGCAGTCCGTGGGAGGTACGCTATGGCTACACCTTC
.	TRBV19	.	TRBJ2-3	CASSRLRDTQYF	TGTGCCAGTAGCCGCCTTCGGGATACGCAGTATTTT
.	TRBV29-1	.	TRBJ2-5	CSVGGFGKQETQYF	TGCAGCGTTGGAGGGTTTGGGAAGCAAGAGACCCAGTACTTC
.	TRBV27	.	TRBJ1-2	CASSLSSRQGRGYTF	TGTGCCAGCAGTTTATCGTCGCGGCAGGGCAGAGGCTACACCTTC
TRBD1	TRBV28	few	TRBJ2-6	CASSELQGHVLTF	TGTGCCAGCAGCGAACTACAGGGGCACGTCCTGACTTTC
.	TRBV11-2	few	TRBJ2-2	CASSLGLAPTGELFF	TGTGCCAGCAGCTTAGGGCTAGCGCCCACCGGGGAGCTGTTTTTT
.	TRBV27	.	TRBJ1-1	CASSQSRVTEAFF	TGTGCCAGCAGTCAGAGCAGGGTCACTGAAGCTTTCTTT
.	TRBV10-3	.	TRBJ1-1	CAISAEAGQIEAFF	TGTGCCATCAGTGCGGAGGCGGGGCAGATTGAAGCTTTCTTT
TRBD1	TRBV5-1	.	TRBJ2-1	CASSRQRTGFNEQFF	TGCGCCAGCAGCCGACAGAGGACAGGGTTTAATGAGCAGTTCTTC
TRBD1	TRBV4-2	.	TRBJ2-2	CASSQVGTGYTGELFF	TGTGCCAGCAGCCAAGTAGGGACAGGGTACACCGGGGAGCTGTTTTTT
TRBD1	TRBV9	.	TRBJ2-1	CASSVATGGQGANEQFF	TGTGCCAGCAGCGTAGCTACGGGTGGACAGGGGGCAAATGAGCAGTTCTTC
TRBD2	TRBV5-1	once	TRBJ2-1	CASSLGGGALNEQFF	TGCGCCAGCAGCTTGGGCGGGGGGGCCCTGAATGAGCAGTTCTTC
.	TRBV28	few	TRBJ2-7	CASSAGPTIYEQYF	TGTGCCAGCAGTGCGGGACCTACCATTTACGAGCAGTACTTC
TRBD2	TRBV2	.	TRBJ2-3	CASMARGASTNTQYF	TGTGCCAGCATGGCGCGGGGGGCCAGCACAAATACGCAGTATTTT
.	TRBV30	few	TRBJ1-1	CAWSDQGGTEAFF	TGTGCCTGGAGTGACCAGGGTGGCACTGAAGCTTTCTTT